This TCR beta chain is from a study of T cell clusters in autoimmune cytopenias. This clonotype shows up as medium-sized by frequency. TRB rearrangements were amplified by touch-down multiplex PCR with mixed TRB-A/B primers. No DNA is given; TCRdb re-called the multiplex PCR reads and lists each CDR3 protein once. The sample table sets out about 4,400 distinct CDR3 sequences. TRB was amplified from 250 ng of peripheral blood genomic DNA per sample. This sample also appeared in a second study, on T cell repertoires in aging, cancer and after chemotherapy. That source reports: Paired samples before and after chemotherapy came from chronic lymphocytic leukemia patients on fludarabine- or bendamustine-based regimens.

This receptor was obtained from a human donor with an autoimmune cytopenia or autoimmune hepatitis (not recorded which). Input material: peripheral blood.

CDR3 protein: CASSIGQGVGETQYF. The chain is built from TRBV19 and TRBJ2-5; TCRdb selects TRBD1, and the lack of DNA leaves this call unchecked. This CDR3 has 15 amino acids. The germline V gene encodes CDR1 LNHDA and CDR2 SQIVND (reference sequence). Supplemented by reference TRBV19 and TRBJ2-5, the full variable domain reads DGGITQSPKYLFRKEGQNVTLSCEQNLNHDAMYWYRQDPGQGLRLIYYSQIVNDFQKGDIAEGYSVSREKKESFPLTVTSAQKNPTAFYLCASSIGQGVGETQYFGPGTRLLVL.